This T cell receptor beta chain was profiled in a study of control samples from healthy donors and cancer patients. The CDR3 totals 14 residues. The V end lost 3 bases, the J end lost 3 bases, and 11 bases lay between the germline ends. CDR1 is LNHDA and CDR2 is SQIVND in the germline V gene (reference sequence). TCRdb's table, derived via immunoSEQ multiplex PCR, lists solely in-frame clones and lacks some. The top ten hold around 17% of the sample, which has about 110,000 clones, roughly 90% seen once. This sequence was found in a woman aged 50 to 60 in good health. The sequenced material came from blood. The chain carries TRBV19 and TRBJ1-1; possibly TRBD1 for D (5 bases). As DNA, the CDR3 is TGTGCCAGTAGTATTGCAGGGCGTCACACTGAAGCTTTCTTT. This sequence encodes CASSIAGRHTEAFF.